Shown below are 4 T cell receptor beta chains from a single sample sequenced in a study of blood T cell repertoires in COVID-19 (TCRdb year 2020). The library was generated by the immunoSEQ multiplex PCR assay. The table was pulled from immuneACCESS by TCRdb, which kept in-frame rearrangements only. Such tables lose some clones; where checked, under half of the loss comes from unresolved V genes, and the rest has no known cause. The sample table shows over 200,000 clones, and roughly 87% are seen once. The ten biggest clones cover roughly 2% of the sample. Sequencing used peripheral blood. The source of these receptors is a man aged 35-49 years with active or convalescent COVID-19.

The CDR3 sequence is CASSHRDRDYGYTF. In DNA, the CDR3 is TGTGCCAGCAGTCATCGGGACAGGGACTATGGCTACACCTTC. The chain links TRBV27 to TRBJ1-2; 9 bases map to TRBD1. CDR3 length: 14 residues. With V trimmed by 5 bases and J by 3 bases, 4 bases remained unmatched. Germline V gene data show CDR1 as MNHEY and CDR2 as SMNVEV (reference sequence).

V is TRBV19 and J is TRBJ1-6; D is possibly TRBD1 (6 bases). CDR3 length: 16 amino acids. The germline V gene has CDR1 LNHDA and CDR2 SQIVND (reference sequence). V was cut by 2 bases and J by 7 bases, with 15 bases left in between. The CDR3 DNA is TGTGCCAGTAGTATACAGGGGCCTTCATCCAATTCACCCCTCCACTTT. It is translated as CASSIQGPSSNSPLHF. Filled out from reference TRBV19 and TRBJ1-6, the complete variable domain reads DGGITQSPKYLFRKEGQNVTLSCEQNLNHDAMYWYRQDPGQGLRLIYYSQIVNDFQKGDIAEGYSVSREKKESFPLTVTSAQKNPTAFYLCASSIQGPSSNSPLHFGNGTRLTVT.

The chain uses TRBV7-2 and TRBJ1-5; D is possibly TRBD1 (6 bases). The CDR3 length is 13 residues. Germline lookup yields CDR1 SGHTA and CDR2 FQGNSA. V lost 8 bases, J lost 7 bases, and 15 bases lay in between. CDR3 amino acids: CASGIRGGQPQHF. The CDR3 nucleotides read TGTGCCAGCGGCATACGGGGGGGCCAGCCCCAGCATTTT.

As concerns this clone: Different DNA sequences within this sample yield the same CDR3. As DNA, the CDR3 is TGTGCCAGCAGCTTGGCGGGGAGCAACACTGAAGCTTTCTTT. It specifies CASSLAGSNTEAFF. The chain employs TRBV5-5 and TRBJ1-1; D is undetermined. The V gene lost 0 bases and the J gene lost 2 bases, with 8 bases spanning the gap. The CDR3 has 14 residues. The V gene's germline CDR1 is SGHKS and CDR2 YYEKEE (reference sequence).